This T cell receptor (beta chain) was sequenced for a study of blood T cell repertoires in COVID-19. Study-wide context: Acute-phase and convalescent COVID-19 samples originated in the United States, Italy and Spain.

Assay used: immunoSEQ multiplex PCR; TCRdb lists only in-frame clones, some missing. The data show 200,000 to 250,000 clones, approximately 84% seen once. The receptor was isolated from a woman over 75 with COVID-19, enrolled during active disease. The sequenced sample consisted of peripheral blood.

The CDR3 reads CASSLASGEEQYF. Written as DNA, the CDR3 is TGTGCCAGCAGCCTGGCTTCGGGGGAAGAGCAGTACTTC. The V gene is TRBV7-9, the J gene TRBJ2-7; TRBD2 is a possible D gene (6 bases). The length of the CDR3 is 13 residues. V was clipped by 5 bases and J by 7 bases, with 15 bases between them. Germline-derived CDR1 and CDR2 are SEHNR and FQNEAQ (reference sequence).